These T cell receptor beta chains were read from a single sample in a study of spatial heterogeneity in lung cancer. From the 5' RACE reads, TCRdb called clonotypes with MiXCR, one entry per CDR3 protein. The sample consists of more than 45,000 distinct CDR3 sequences, roughly 5.7% of them appearing once. The source material was PBMCs, sampled at surgery. These receptors were taken from a male donor with early-stage non-small cell lung cancer. Each CDR3 is given with its conserved first and last residue.

V | CDR3
TRBV12-3/TRBV12-4 | CASSSGLAGAGSLGSYEQYF
TRBV5-1 | CASSLTPGLAGDSNTGELFF
TRBV4-1 | CASSVGGLDYEQYF
TRBV2 | CASTDRTASNQPQHF
TRBV7-6 | CASSLGGIKDGYTF
TRBV11-2 | CASSLGAGGHNEQFF
TRBV7-9 | CASSTFGQPQHF
TRBV3-1 | CASSQRGAGRGYTF
TRBV7-8 | CASSHREFDDEQYF
TRBV18 | CASSRLEGGGYNEQFF
TRBV29-1 | CSVAWDREDEQYF
TRBV10-3 | CAISESESSGANVLTF
TRBV20-1 | CSATEEYYSNQPQHF
TRBV28 | CASSLSGTSSHEQYF
TRBV10-3 | CAISEAGHQPQHF
TRBV3-1 | CASSLHSGARAGYGYTF
TRBV5-1 | CASSLERGAIEAFF
TRBV7-8 | CASSNSLENTDTQYF
TRBV28 | CASSLPPLDEKLFF
TRBV3-1 | CASSQVLNYRDGQYF
TRBV7-9 | CASTERGTNEKLFF
TRBV20-1 | CSAHSGQAWFF
TRBV6-2/TRBV6-3 | CASSHRLGPTDTQYF
TRBV6-2/TRBV6-3 | CASRPDFEITDTQYF
TRBV29-1 | CSVHDHYGYTF
TRBV27 | CASSGRTPNTEAFF
TRBV11-2 | CASRFSGRENIQYF
TRBV29-1 | CSVEDALGTEAFF
TRBV7-9 | CASTFTGEEQYF
TRBV20-1 | CSASGSGSKGEQFF
TRBV5-1 | CASSFGQSDTQYF
TRBV29-1 | CSVALAGNAYEQYF
TRBV12-3/TRBV12-4 | CASSDRVIGANVLTF
TRBV6-2/TRBV6-3 | CASSFSRRMNTEAFF
TRBV7-3 | CASSPLGYDEQFF
TRBV5-4 | CASSLAGKDTEAFF
TRBV20-1 | CSAREDRSYGYTF
TRBV4-3 | CASSQGGLGETQYF
TRBV5-1 | CASSLLQTNTEAFF
TRBV27 | CASSDKPGQGDEKLFF
TRBV29-1 | CSVWTGSEKLFF
TRBV11-1 | CASSPGDRGSGNTEAFF
TRBV7-2 | CASSRRLAEYNEQFF
TRBV10-3 | CAISESSRDQPQHF
TRBV4-2 | CASSRTLYQETQYF
TRBV18 | CASSPDLGRMNEKLFF
TRBV12-3/TRBV12-4 | CASSFQDSNQPQHF
TRBV19 | CASNFGGNQPQHF